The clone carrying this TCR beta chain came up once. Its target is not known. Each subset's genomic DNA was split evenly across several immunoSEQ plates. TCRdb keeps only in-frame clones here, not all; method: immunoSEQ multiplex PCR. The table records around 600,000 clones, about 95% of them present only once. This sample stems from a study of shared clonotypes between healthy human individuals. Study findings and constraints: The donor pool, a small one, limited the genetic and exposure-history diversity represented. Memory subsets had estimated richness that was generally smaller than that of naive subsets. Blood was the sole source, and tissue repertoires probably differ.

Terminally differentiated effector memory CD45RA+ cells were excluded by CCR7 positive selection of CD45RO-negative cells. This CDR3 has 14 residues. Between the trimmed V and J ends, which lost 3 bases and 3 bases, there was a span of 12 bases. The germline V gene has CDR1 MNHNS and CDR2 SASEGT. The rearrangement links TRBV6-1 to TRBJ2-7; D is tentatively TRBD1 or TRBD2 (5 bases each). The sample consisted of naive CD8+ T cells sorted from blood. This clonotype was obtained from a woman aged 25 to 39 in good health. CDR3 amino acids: CASSEGPPSYEQYF. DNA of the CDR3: TGTGCCAGCAGTGAGGGACCACCCAGCTACGAGCAGTACTTC.